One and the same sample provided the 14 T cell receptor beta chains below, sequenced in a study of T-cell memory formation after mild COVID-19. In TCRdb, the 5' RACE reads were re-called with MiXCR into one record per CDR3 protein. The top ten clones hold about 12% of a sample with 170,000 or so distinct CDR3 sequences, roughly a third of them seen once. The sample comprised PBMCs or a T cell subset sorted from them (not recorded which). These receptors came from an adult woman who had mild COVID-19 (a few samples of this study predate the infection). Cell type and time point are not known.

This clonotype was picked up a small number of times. The CDR3 sequence: CASGTSGRKVQETQYF. The CDR3 bases are TGTGCCAGCGGGACTAGCGGGAGAAAGGTCCAAGAGACCCAGTACTTC. The chain has TRBV2 and TRBJ2-5, with 14 bases matching TRBD2. J lost 1 base, V lost 8 bases, and 6 bases had no gene match. Germline-derived CDR1 and CDR2 are SNHLY and FYNNEI. The CDR3 consists of 16 residues.

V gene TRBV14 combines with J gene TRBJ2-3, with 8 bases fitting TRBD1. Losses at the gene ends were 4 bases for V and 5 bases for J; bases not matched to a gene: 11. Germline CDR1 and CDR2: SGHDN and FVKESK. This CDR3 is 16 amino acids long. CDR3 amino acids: CASSRKPQGAGDTQYF. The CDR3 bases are TGTGCCAGCAGCCGCAAGCCTCAGGGGGCGGGAGATACGCAGTATTTT.

CDR3 DNA: TGTGCCAGCAGACCAGGGGTGCACACTGAAGCTTTCTTT. Its protein product is CASRPGVHTEAFF. This chain links TRBV12-3 or TRBV12-4 with TRBJ1-1; D is perhaps TRBD1 (6 bases). V lost 6 bases, J lost 3 bases, and 11 bases lay in between. The CDR3 is 13 amino acids.

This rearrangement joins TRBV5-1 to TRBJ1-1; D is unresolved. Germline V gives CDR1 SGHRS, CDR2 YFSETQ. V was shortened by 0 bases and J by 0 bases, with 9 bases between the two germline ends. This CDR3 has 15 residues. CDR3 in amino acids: CASSLAGRLNTEAFF. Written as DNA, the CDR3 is TGCGCCAGCAGCTTGGCCGGCAGGCTGAACACTGAAGCTTTCTTT.

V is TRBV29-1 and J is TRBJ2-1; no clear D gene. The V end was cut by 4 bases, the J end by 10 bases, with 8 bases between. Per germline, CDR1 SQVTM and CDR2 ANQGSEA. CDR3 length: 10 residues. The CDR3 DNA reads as TGCAGCGTTGGGGAACTAGAGCAGTTCTTC. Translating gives CSVGELEQFF.

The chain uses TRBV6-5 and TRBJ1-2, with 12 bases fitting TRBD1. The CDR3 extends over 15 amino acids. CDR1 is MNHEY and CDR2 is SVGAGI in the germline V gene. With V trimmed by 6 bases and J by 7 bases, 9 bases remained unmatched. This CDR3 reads CASRLPGQGASGYTF. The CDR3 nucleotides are TGTGCCAGCAGACTGCCGGGACAGGGGGCAAGTGGCTACACCTTC.

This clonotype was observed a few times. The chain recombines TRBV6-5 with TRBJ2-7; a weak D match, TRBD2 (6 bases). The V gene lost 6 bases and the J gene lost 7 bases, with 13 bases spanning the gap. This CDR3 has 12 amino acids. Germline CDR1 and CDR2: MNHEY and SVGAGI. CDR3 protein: CASSHGLAEQYF. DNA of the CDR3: TGTGCCAGCAGCCACGGGCTAGCGGAGCAGTACTTC.

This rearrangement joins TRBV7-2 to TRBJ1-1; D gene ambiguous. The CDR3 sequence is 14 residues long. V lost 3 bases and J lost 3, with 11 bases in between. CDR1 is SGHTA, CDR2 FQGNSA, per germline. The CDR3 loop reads CASSLSVLYTEAFF. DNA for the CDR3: TGTGCCAGCAGCTTGTCGGTTCTTTACACTGAAGCTTTCTTT.

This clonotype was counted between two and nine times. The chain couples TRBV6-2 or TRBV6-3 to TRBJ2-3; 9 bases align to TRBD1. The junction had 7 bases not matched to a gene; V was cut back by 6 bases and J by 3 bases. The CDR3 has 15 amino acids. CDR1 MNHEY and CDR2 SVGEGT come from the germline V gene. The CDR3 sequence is CASSLRDRETDTQYF. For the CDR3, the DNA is TGTGCCAGCAGCCTCCGGGACAGGGAAACAGATACGCAGTATTTT.

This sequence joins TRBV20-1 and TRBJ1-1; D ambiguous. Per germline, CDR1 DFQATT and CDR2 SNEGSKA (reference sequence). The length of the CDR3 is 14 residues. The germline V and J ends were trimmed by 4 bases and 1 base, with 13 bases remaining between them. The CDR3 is CSAKDPRANTEAFF. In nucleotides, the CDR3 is TGCAGTGCTAAGGACCCCAGAGCGAACACTGAAGCTTTCTTT.

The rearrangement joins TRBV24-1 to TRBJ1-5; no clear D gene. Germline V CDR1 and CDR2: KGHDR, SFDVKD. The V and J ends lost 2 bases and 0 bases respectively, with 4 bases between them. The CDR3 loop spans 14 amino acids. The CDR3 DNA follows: TGTGCCACCAGTGATTCCGCTAGCAATCAGCCCCAGCATTTT. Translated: CATSDSASNQPQHF.

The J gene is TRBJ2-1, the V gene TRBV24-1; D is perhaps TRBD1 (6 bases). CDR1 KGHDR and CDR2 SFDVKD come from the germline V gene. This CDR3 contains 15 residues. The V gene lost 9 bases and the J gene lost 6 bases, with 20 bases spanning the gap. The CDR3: CATRATQGRANEQFF. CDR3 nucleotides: TGTGCCACCCGTGCCACTCAGGGGCGGGCCAATGAGCAGTTCTTC.

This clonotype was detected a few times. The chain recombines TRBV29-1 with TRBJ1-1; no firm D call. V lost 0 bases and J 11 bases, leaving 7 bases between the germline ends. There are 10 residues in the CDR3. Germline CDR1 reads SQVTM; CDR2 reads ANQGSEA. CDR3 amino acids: CSVEDDVAFF. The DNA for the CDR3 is TGCAGCGTTGAAGACGACGTCGCTTTCTTT.

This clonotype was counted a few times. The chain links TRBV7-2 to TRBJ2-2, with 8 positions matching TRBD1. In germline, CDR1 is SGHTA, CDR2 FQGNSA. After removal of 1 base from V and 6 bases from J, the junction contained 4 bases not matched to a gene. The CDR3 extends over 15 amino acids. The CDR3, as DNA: TGTGCCAGCAGCTTAGTTGGGGACAGGCCCGGGGAGCTGTTTTTT. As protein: CASSLVGDRPGELFF. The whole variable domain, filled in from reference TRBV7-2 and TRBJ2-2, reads GAGVSQSPSNKVTEKGKDVELRCDPISGHTALYWYRQSLGQGLEFLIYFQGNSAPDKSGLPSDRFSAERTGGSVSTLTIQRTQQEDSAVYLCASSLVGDRPGELFFGEGSRLTVL.